One TCR beta chain is described in this entry. Per the original methods: Counts of nucleated cells, estimated from reference gene primer amplification, were obtained. Sequencing used immunoSEQ multiplex PCR; TCRdb keeps in-frame clones, though not all of them. That table supplies the V and J calls and clone size; D and trimming were determined from the DNA. The sample holds approximately 500,000 clones, roughly nine tenths seen once. The CDR3 extends over 14 amino acids. V was pared by 5 bases and J by 2 bases, with 4 bases of the junction left unmatched. Germline assignment: CDR1 SGHTA and CDR2 FQGTGA. The data were obtained in a study of blood T cell repertoires in COVID-19. Study in general: The United States, Italy and Spain provided the acute and convalescent COVID-19 samples. The cDNA or gDNA used as material had been derived from T cells, B-cell-depleted T cells, or PBMCs.

The V and J genes are TRBV7-3 and TRBJ2-5, with 8 bases fitting TRBD1. The TCR sequence derives from a man between 18 and 35 years old with COVID-19, enrolled during active disease. The sample comprised peripheral blood. The CDR3 DNA is TGTGCCAGCAGCCAAACAGGGGGTCAAGAGACCCAGTACTTC. Translation gives CASSQTGGQETQYF.